The 10 T cell receptor beta chains listed next were all sequenced from one sample in a study of T cell repertoires in cytomegalovirus infection (dated by TCRdb to the late 2010s). Per the publication, the treatment or condition label means: in vitro stimulation with specific CMV peptide epitopes to enrich CMV-specific T cells. For sequencing, an Illumina HiSeq 1500 was employed. TCRdb reran the public reads through fastp at Q25 and MiXCR, keeping productive beta chains. Rows with one shared CDR3 protein collapse into an entry with the most common genes and DNA. The sample table shows under 850,000 distinct CDR3 sequences, and 33% are seen once. The ten largest clones capture 15% to 20% of the sample. These receptors' antigens are unknown. The specimen was cultured PBMCs, collected from culture after CMV antigen stimulation. These receptors came from a human donor in good health (CMV status not recorded). Some clones in this sample may be carry-over from other donors' samples.

This clonotype was recorded many times. The rearrangement uses TRBV7-2 and TRBJ2-3; D ambiguous. Germline V CDR1 and CDR2: SGHTA, FQGNSA. The V end was cut by 4 bases, the J end by 4 bases, with 6 bases between. This CDR3 region has 12 residues. CDR3 amino acids: CASSSSPDTQYF. The CDR3 nucleotides read TGTGCCAGCAGCTCGTCTCCAGATACGCAGTATTTT.

This clonotype showed up just a few times. The gene calls are TRBV7-2 and TRBJ2-2; tentatively, D is TRBD2 (5 bases). The V gene lost 2 bases and the J gene lost 0 bases, with 13 bases spanning the gap. This CDR3 contains 17 residues. The germline V gene has CDR1 SGHTA and CDR2 FQGNSA. This chain's CDR3 is CASSLRPGITNTGELFF. In nucleotides, the CDR3 is TGTGCCAGCAGCTTAAGACCGGGAATTACGAACACCGGGGAGCTGTTTTTT.

This clonotype has at least ten counts. This chain links TRBV7-2 with TRBJ1-6; 8 bases are shared with TRBD1. CDR1 and CDR2 from the germline V gene are SGHTA and FQGNSA. The CDR3 covers 14 residues. The V segment lost 5 bases and the J segment 7 bases; nucleotides outside the gene matches: 4. The CDR3 DNA reads TGTGCCAGCAGCGCTACAGGGGGGAATTCACCCCTCCACTTT. Translation gives CASSATGGNSPLHF.

The chain recombines TRBV4-3 with TRBJ1-2; D is unresolved. Germline V gene sequence: CDR1 LGHNA, CDR2 YSLEER. The CDR3 runs to 15 residues. V shed 0 bases and J shed 5 bases, with 13 bases lying between them. In DNA form, the CDR3 reads TGCGCCAGCAGCCAAGATCGGGTCAGCCGTTATGGCTACACCTTC. This codes for CASSQDRVSRYGYTF.

The rearrangement uses TRBV7-6 and TRBJ1-6, with D possibly TRBD1 on 5 matching bases. CDR3 length equals 14 residues. CDR1 and CDR2 from the germline V gene are SGHVS and FNYEAQ. Trimming left V 10 bases short and J 7 bases short, with 17 bases between. This CDR3 reads CATRSSGGNSPLHF. CDR3 sequence (DNA): TGTGCCACCCGCTCCTCGGGGGGAAATTCACCCCTCCACTTT.

This clonotype has a handful of counts. The rearrangement uses TRBV7-2 and TRBJ2-1, with TRBD2 matching 7 bases. J was trimmed by 9 bases and V by 5 bases; bases with no gene match: 13. The CDR3 is 15 residues long. In germline, CDR1 is SGHTA, CDR2 FQGNSA. The CDR3 loop reads CASSPHPERDSEQFF. The CDR3 coding sequence is TGTGCCAGCAGCCCACACCCCGAGCGGGATAGTGAGCAGTTCTTC.

The chain employs TRBV20-1 and TRBJ2-7; 8 bases are shared with TRBD1. Looked up from germline, CDR1 is DFQATT and CDR2 is SNEGSKA (reference sequence). J gave up 2 bases and V 0 bases, and 6 bases lay outside the gene matches. The CDR3 covers 15 residues. CDR3 DNA: TGCAGTGCTAGAGATGGGGACAGGATGGCCTACGAGCAGTACTTC. Protein sequence: CSARDGDRMAYEQYF.

V usage is TRBV5-4 and J usage is TRBJ2-1; D remains unclear. CDR1 and CDR2 (germline): SGHNT, YYREEE (reference sequence). The CDR3 extends over 13 amino acids. With 0 bases removed from V and 8 bases from J, the gap between germline ends came to 9 bases. The CDR3 sequence is CASSLGWSDEQFF. The CDR3 coding sequence is TGTGCCAGCAGCTTGGGGTGGAGTGATGAGCAGTTCTTC. The variable domain in full, completed from reference TRBV5-4 and TRBJ2-1, reads ETGVTQSPTHLIKTRGQQVTLRCSSQSGHNTVSWYQQALGQGPQFIFQYYREEENGRGNFPPRFSGLQFPNYSSELNVNALELDDSALYLCASSLGWSDEQFFGPGTRLTVL.

The table lists this clonotype with a few counts. The chain has TRBV4-2 and TRBJ2-2; 10 nucleotides align to TRBD2. The germline V gene has CDR1 LGHNA and CDR2 YNFKEQ. Trimming cost V 3 bases and J 1 base; bases outside gene matches: 14. The CDR3 is 20 residues long. As DNA, the CDR3 is TGTGCCAGCAGCCATAAGTTACTGGCTAGCGGGGGACGGAACACCGGGGAGCTGTTTTTT. This codes for CASSHKLLASGGRNTGELFF.

There are many counts of this clonotype. The DNA of the CDR3 is TGTGCCAGCAGCCTCAGACAGGGGAACTCACCCCTCCACTTT. It translates to CASSLRQGNSPLHF. The rearrangement uses TRBV7-2 and TRBJ1-6, with TRBD1 identical over 8 bases. CDR3 length: 14 amino acids. V dropped 5 bases and J dropped 10; count of bases not matched to a gene: 7. Germline values: CDR1 SGHTA, CDR2 FQGNSA.